The T cell receptor beta chain under discussion was sequenced for a study of molecular identifiers for immune sequencing clone quantification. Study-level findings and limits: Clone sizes that are highly expanded could be underestimated when identical TCR molecules share a barcode. Jurkat TCR RNA spiked in from one cell (amid approximately 1 million naive cells) was reportedly detectable.

For bulk TCR libraries, previously described methods and listed TCR primers were used. MiXCR, run by TCRdb on the PCR reads, gives a single entry per CDR3 protein. The sample lists under 650,000 distinct CDR3 sequences, just under 20% occurring once. This clonotype appeared a few times. The antigen remains unidentified. The germline V and J ends were trimmed by 4 bases and 2 bases, with 15 bases remaining between them. The germline gives CDR1 SGHAT, CDR2 FQNNGV. CDR3 size: 15 residues. This clonotype originated in a human donor in good health. Some libraries in this study had Jurkat cell RNA spiked in. Sequencing was carried out using naive CD8+ T cells from blood, with Jurkat cell RNA spiked in. Subset defined: FACS-sorted CD8+CD4-CCR7+CD45RA+ naive T cells. This chain links TRBV11-2 with TRBJ2-7; D might be TRBD1 (6 bases). CDR3 sequence: CASSYWEGGTYEQYF. CDR3 DNA: TGTGCCAGCAGCTACTGGGAAGGGGGAACCTACGAGCAGTACTTC.